The clone carrying this TCR beta chain was seen a handful of times. This entry is derived from a study of patients and donors after allogeneic stem cell transplantation. MiXCR, run by TCRdb on the RT-PCR reads, gives a single entry per CDR3 protein. This sample carries 900,000 to 1,000,000 distinct CDR3 sequences, around 17% of them seen once, and the ten largest clones take about 6%. Trimming took 4 bases from V and 0 from J, leaving 10 bases between them. The CDR3 consists of 15 residues. Germline V CDR1 and CDR2: SEHNR, FQNEAQ (reference sequence). V is TRBV7-9 and J is TRBJ1-5; no clear D gene. This receptor was identified in a human donor who was either an allogeneic HSCT recipient or a stem cell or donor lymphocyte infusion donor (not recorded which). It is not recorded whose cells these are; they may come from a transplant donor. Sequencing was performed on blood, either unsorted or a sorted T cell fraction (not recorded which). The CDR3, as DNA: TGTGCCAGCAGCTCGGCAACTTCTAGCAATCAGCCCCAGCATTTT. Protein: CASSSATSSNQPQHF.